The next 28 T cell receptor beta chains were all read from a single sample in a study of OX40 agonist ivuxolimab in advanced cancers. Libraries were prepared by immunoSEQ multiplex PCR; TCRdb keeps only in-frame clonotypes and omits some of them. The top ten clones hold more than 1.4% of a sample with some 68,000 clones, about 83% of them seen once. Sample: CD4+ or CD8+ T cells sorted from blood, taken in a trial of the OX40 agonist ivuxolimab. These receptors all stem from an adult with an advanced solid tumor such as melanoma, head and neck, liver or kidney cancer.

The rearrangement uses TRBV9 and TRBJ2-5; 9 bases are a match to TRBD1. Germline V gene lookup returns CDR1 SGDLS and CDR2 YYNGEE. The CDR3 is 17 residues long. With V trimmed by 0 bases and J by 4 bases, 10 bases remained unmatched. This chain's CDR3 is CASSVATGGPTRETQYF. The CDR3 coding sequence is TGTGCCAGCAGCGTAGCAACAGGGGGCCCTACAAGAGAGACCCAGTACTTC. The full variable domain, with the rest looked up from reference TRBV9 and TRBJ2-5, is DSGVTQTPKHLITATGQRVTLRCSPRSGDLSVYWYQQSLDQGLQFLIQYYNGEERAKGNILERFSAQQFPDLHSELNLSSLELGDSALYFCASSVATGGPTRETQYFGPGTRLLVL.

This clone has only one observation. The CDR3 sequence is CASSLTGHPQETQYF. CDR3 DNA sequence: TGTGCCAGCAGCCTAACCGGACACCCACAAGAGACCCAGTACTTC. This chain connects TRBV9 to TRBJ2-5; D might be TRBD1 (5 bases). V gave up 4 bases and J gave up 2 bases, with 15 bases separating them. The CDR3 is 15 amino acids. Looked up from germline, CDR1 is SGDLS and CDR2 is YYNGEE.

V usage is TRBV5-1 and J usage is TRBJ2-3; 9 bases match TRBD2. Trimming cost V 1 base and J 6 bases; bases outside gene matches: 3. The CDR3 spans 14 residues. Germline loops: CDR1 SGHRS, CDR2 YFSETQ. The CDR3 sequence: CASSLIAGADTQYF. The DNA of the CDR3 is TGCGCCAGCAGCTTGATAGCGGGGGCGGATACGCAGTATTTT.

This rearrangement joins TRBV7-5 to TRBJ2-1; the table assigns TRBD2, which was not confirmed against the DNA. TRBV7-5 is a pseudogene locus. The CDR3 extends over 18 amino acids. The CDR3 nucleotides read TGTGTCAGAAGCGAAGGGCCCCTCCTAGCGGGGGGGCCGCTTGAGCAGTTCTTC. Translating it yields CVRSEGPLLAGGPLEQFF.

This clone was observed a handful of times. This sequence joins TRBV27 and TRBJ1-4; unclear D gene. V gave up 5 bases and J gave up 3 bases, with 19 bases separating them. CDR1 MNHEY and CDR2 SMNVEV come from the germline V gene (reference sequence). The CDR3 consists of 17 residues. CDR3 protein: CASSLTGGRSANEKLFF. The CDR3 DNA follows: TGTGCCAGCAGTCTAACGGGCGGACGTTCGGCTAATGAAAAACTGTTTTTT.

The V and J genes are TRBV28 and TRBJ1-5; no clear D gene. This CDR3 spans 14 amino acids. Deletions cut 2 bases from V and 6 bases from J, with 11 bases between. Germline V gene data show CDR1 as MDHEN and CDR2 as SYDVKM. CDR3 DNA: TGTGCCAGCAGTTTAGTCCATTCTCCTCAGCCCCAGCATTTT. It codes for CASSLVHSPQPQHF.

V gene TRBV28 combines with J gene TRBJ1-1; D might be TRBD1 (6 bases). The CDR3 runs 14 residues. V was trimmed by 5 bases and J by 5 bases, leaving 15 bases between them. Germline CDR1 reads MDHEN; CDR2 reads SYDVKM. The CDR3 DNA sequence: TGTGCCAGCAGTGCCTCAGGGGAAGGGACTGAAGCTTTCTTT. Its protein product is CASSASGEGTEAFF.

The rearrangement links TRBV5-6 to TRBJ1-5, with TRBD1 identical over 9 bases. V shed 5 bases and J 1 base; nucleotides not matched to a gene: 7. The CDR3 is 16 amino acids. Germline V gene lookup returns CDR1 SGHDT and CDR2 YYEEEE. The CDR3 loop reads CASSMGGQGSNQPQHF. CDR3 in DNA: TGTGCCAGCAGTATGGGGGGACAGGGAAGCAATCAGCCCCAGCATTTT.

The chain couples TRBV10-1 to TRBJ1-2; D remains ambiguous. The germline V and J ends were trimmed by 2 bases and 6 bases, with 10 bases remaining between them. The CDR3 has 13 residues. Germline V gene data show CDR1 as WNHNN and CDR2 as SYGVQD (reference sequence). CDR3 DNA: TGCGCCAGCAGTGAGGTGCCAGGTGATGGCTACACCTTC. Translation: CASSEVPGDGYTF.

The rearrangement joins TRBV7-6 to TRBJ2-3; 11 bases agree with TRBD2. Per the germline V gene, CDR1 is SGHVS and CDR2 is FNYEAQ. This CDR3 contains 20 residues. V lost 2 bases, J lost 0 bases, and 13 bases stayed unmatched. CDR3 DNA: TGTGCCAGCAGCTTACCCCCAGGGCTAGCGGGGGGTACTAGCACAGATACGCAGTATTTT. This translates into CASSLPPGLAGGTSTDTQYF. The full variable domain, its missing parts supplied by reference TRBV7-6 and TRBJ2-3, is GAGVSQSPRYKVTKRGQDVALRCDPISGHVSLYWYRQALGQGPEFLTYFNYEAQQDKSGLPNDRFSAERPEGSISTLTIQRTEQRDSAMYRCASSLPPGLAGGTSTDTQYFGPGTRLTVL.

The chain employs TRBV7-8 and TRBJ2-7; D gene uncertain. CDR1 and CDR2 from the germline V gene are SGHVS and FQNEAQ. Trimming pared 5 bases from V and 0 bases from J, leaving 11 bases between. This CDR3 region has 14 residues. The CDR3 DNA follows: TGTGCCAGCAGCCCCCGGACGTCCTCCTACGAGCAGTACTTC. The encoded protein is CASSPRTSSYEQYF.

This rearrangement joins TRBV15 to TRBJ2-5, with D perhaps matching TRBD2 (5 bases). The V and J ends lost 0 bases and 5 bases respectively, with 16 bases between them. The CDR3 contains 16 residues. Germline loops: CDR1 LNHNV, CDR2 YYDKDF (reference sequence). The CDR3 DNA is TGTGCCACCAGCAGAGATGGTGCGGGTGTAGGGGAGACCCAGTACTTC. It translates to CATSRDGAGVGETQYF.

The chain uses TRBV19 and TRBJ1-2; the match to TRBD1 covers 8 bases. The CDR3 extends over 16 amino acids. The V segment lost 4 bases and the J segment 8 bases; nucleotides outside the gene matches: 15. Germline V gene sequence: CDR1 LNHDA, CDR2 SQIVND (reference sequence). The CDR3 region has the DNA TGTGCCAGTAGTACCTGGGCAGGGGGCGCGAAACAAGGCTACACCTTC. It specifies CASSTWAGGAKQGYTF. The complete variable domain, with remaining parts taken from reference TRBV19 and TRBJ1-2, reads DGGITQSPKYLFRKEGQNVTLSCEQNLNHDAMYWYRQDPGQGLRLIYYSQIVNDFQKGDIAEGYSVSREKKESFPLTVTSAQKNPTAFYLCASSTWAGGAKQGYTFGSGTRLTVV.

The V gene is TRBV29-1, the J gene TRBJ2-3, with 11 bases identical to TRBD1. This CDR3 region has 16 residues. Germline-derived CDR1 and CDR2 are SQVTM and ANQGSEA. V lost 1 base, J lost 2 bases, and 5 bases stayed unmatched. CDR3 in amino acids: CSVEGGQGASTDTQYF. CDR3 in DNA: TGCAGCGTTGAAGGCGGACAGGGGGCATCCACAGATACGCAGTATTTT.

V usage is TRBV11-2 and J usage is TRBJ1-1, with D perhaps TRBD1 (6 bases). The CDR3 is made up of 16 amino acids. V lost 10 bases and J 3 bases, leaving 24 bases between the germline ends. Germline V gives CDR1 SGHAT, CDR2 FQNNGV. The CDR3 is CAILGAPRGTYTEAFF. As DNA, the CDR3 is TGTGCCATCTTAGGGGCCCCAAGGGGGACCTACACTGAAGCTTTCTTT. The entire variable domain, with the rest obtained from reference TRBV11-2 and TRBJ1-1, is as follows: EAGVAQSPRYKIIEKRQSVAFWCNPISGHATLYWYQQILGQGPKLLIQFQNNGVVDDSQLPKDRFSAERLKGVDSTLKIQPAKLEDSAVYLCAILGAPRGTYTEAFFGQGTRLTVV.

The CDR3 reads CASSLYNSPLSPLNTEAFF. The CDR3 DNA reads TGTGCCAGCAGCTTATATAACAGTCCCCTTTCTCCTTTGAACACTGAAGCTTTCTTT. This rearrangement joins TRBV7-9 to TRBJ1-1, with D unclear. The germline V and J ends were trimmed by 2 bases and 0 bases, with 22 bases remaining between them. The CDR3 spans 19 residues. Germline V gives CDR1 SEHNR, CDR2 FQNEAQ (reference sequence).

This chain uses TRBV6-6 with TRBJ1-2; no clear D gene. The CDR3 runs 15 residues. The germline V gene has CDR1 MNHNY and CDR2 SVGAGI (reference sequence). With 3 bases removed from V and 4 bases from J, the gap between germline ends came to 15 bases. The CDR3 reads CASSYREAPTYGYTF. For the CDR3, the DNA is TGTGCCAGCAGTTATCGCGAAGCTCCCACCTATGGCTACACCTTC.

The rearrangement links TRBV19 to TRBJ2-7, with D perhaps being TRBD1 or TRBD2 (5 bases each). The germline V and J ends were trimmed by 7 bases and 2 bases, with 12 bases remaining between them. The CDR3 covers 13 residues. CDR1 LNHDA and CDR2 SQIVND come from the germline V gene (reference sequence). The DNA for the CDR3 is TGTGCCAGTACTGGGGGACCCCCCTACGAGCAGTACTTC. It codes for CASTGGPPYEQYF.

The chain carries TRBV19 and TRBJ1-4; TRBD1 agrees at 9 bases. The germline V gene encodes CDR1 LNHDA and CDR2 SQIVND (reference sequence). Germline trimming cut 6 bases from V and 5 bases from J; bases unmatched to any gene: 4. The CDR3 sequence is 14 residues long. The CDR3 is CASSIDRGNEKLFF. CDR3 coding DNA: TGTGCCAGTAGCATCGACAGGGGGAATGAAAAACTGTTTTTT.

The chain combines TRBV2 with TRBJ2-2, with a possible D match to TRBD2 (5 bases). The ends were cut back, 7 bases at V and 0 bases at J, with 9 bases in the middle. The CDR3 sequence is 14 residues long. Germline V gene data show CDR1 as SNHLY and CDR2 as FYNNEI. The CDR3: CASTGRANTGELFF. In DNA, the CDR3 is TGTGCCAGCACTGGGCGGGCGAACACCGGGGAGCTGTTTTTT. Together with reference TRBV2 and TRBJ2-2, the CDR3 gives the full variable domain: EPEVTQTPSHQVTQMGQEVILRCVPISNHLYFYWYRQILGQKVEFLVSFYNNEISEKSEIFDDQFSVERPDGSNFTLKIRSTKLEDSAMYFCASTGRANTGELFFGEGSRLTVL.

The V gene is TRBV29-1, the J gene TRBJ2-1; 15 bases are shared with TRBD2. The CDR3 spans 15 residues. From germline, CDR1 is SQVTM and CDR2 ANQGSEA. V lost 7 bases and J lost 6; bases outside the gene matches: 7. The CDR3, as DNA: TGCAGCGGCGGACTAGCGGGGGGGCCCGGCAATGAGCAGTTCTTC. This codes for CSGGLAGGPGNEQFF.

The V gene is TRBV15, the J gene TRBJ2-5, with 9 bases lining up with TRBD1. Trimming took 2 bases from V and 4 from J; bases not matched to a gene: 5. CDR3 size: 15 residues. Per the germline V gene, CDR1 is LNHNV and CDR2 is YYDKDF (reference sequence). The CDR3 coding sequence is TGTGCCACCAGCAGACCTACAGGGGGCGGAGAGACCCAGTACTTC. Translating gives CATSRPTGGGETQYF.

This clone was counted a single time. The chain couples TRBV7-9 to TRBJ2-7, with 8 bases matching TRBD1. The V and J ends lost 1 base and 9 bases, in that order; junction bases with no gene match: 11. The CDR3 runs 15 residues. The V gene's germline CDR1 is SEHNR and CDR2 FQNEAQ (reference sequence). The CDR3 sequence is CASSLDPWTGNLQYF. DNA for the CDR3: TGTGCCAGCAGCTTAGACCCCTGGACAGGGAATTTGCAGTACTTC.

This clone is a singleton in its sample. This chain joins TRBV19 and TRBJ2-2; 8 nucleotides align to TRBD1. CDR3 length: 14 residues. CDR1 and CDR2 (germline): LNHDA, SQIVND (reference sequence). The V segment lost 5 bases and the J segment 7 bases; nucleotides outside the gene matches: 6. CDR3 DNA: TGTGCCAGTAGTTCTGGACAGGGTGGCGGGGAGCTGTTTTTT. This sequence encodes CASSSGQGGGELFF.

This sequence joins TRBV28 and TRBJ1-1; the D gene is possibly TRBD1 (5 bases). Trimming removed 5 bases from V and 0 bases from J, with 10 bases in between. Germline loops: CDR1 MDHEN, CDR2 SYDVKM. This CDR3 contains 14 residues. CDR3 residues: CASSPRALNTEAFF. CDR3 coding DNA: TGTGCCAGCAGTCCCAGGGCACTGAACACTGAAGCTTTCTTT.

The chain links TRBV7-2 to TRBJ1-2, with D perhaps matching TRBD1 (5 bases). In germline, CDR1 is SGHTA, CDR2 FQGNSA. V lost 3 bases to trimming and J lost 6 bases, with 14 bases between them. This CDR3 region has 14 residues. The CDR3 bases are TGTGCCAGCAGCTTCGTGGGGGTAGACCATGGCTACACCTTC. It yields the protein CASSFVGVDHGYTF.

The chain employs TRBV2 and TRBJ1-6; no clear D. V was cut by 3 bases and J by 13 bases, with 10 bases left in between. CDR1 SNHLY and CDR2 FYNNEI come from the germline V gene. CDR3 size: 12 residues. The CDR3 bases are TGTGCCAGCAGTGACCCTTACTCTCCCCTCCACTTT. Protein: CASSDPYSPLHF.

DNA of the CDR3: TGTGCCAGCAGCTTCGCAGCCGGGACAGGGAATGAAAAACTGTTTTTT. This gives the protein CASSFAAGTGNEKLFF. V is TRBV7-9 and J is TRBJ1-4, with 9 bases fitting TRBD1. The germline CDR1 and CDR2 sequences are SEHNR and FQNEAQ (reference sequence). Trimming removed 3 bases from V and 5 bases from J; junction bases left unmatched: 7. The length of the CDR3 is 16 residues.